The rows below give T cell receptor beta chains drawn from one sample of a study of blood T cell repertoires in COVID-19. Profiling relied on immunoSEQ multiplex PCR, and the TCRdb table lists in-frame clones only, not all of them. The sample contains about 210,000 clones, around nine tenths of which appear only once. Sequences were obtained from peripheral blood. The source of these receptors is a man younger than 35 with active or convalescent COVID-19. The CDR3 runs from the conserved cysteine through the conserved F or W. A D gene is named only where the DNA matches it firmly. Part of the rows lack a size; the others show once, few, many or a class for expanded clones.

TRBV7-9	few	TRBD1	TRBJ1-1	TGTGCCAGCAGCCCCGGGACAGGGCTTGAAGCTTTCTTT	CASSPGTGLEAFF
TRBV2	-	-	TRBJ1-2	TGTGCCAGCATCCCGGGGGGTGGTTACTATGGCTACACCTTC	CASIPGGGYYGYTF
TRBV19	-	TRBD2	TRBJ2-1	TGTGCCAGTAGTATGCTGGGGGGACTAGCGGGAGGTGAGCAGTTCTTC	CASSMLGGLAGGEQFF
TRBV29-1	-	TRBD1	TRBJ1-2	TGCAGCGTTGTGGACAGGGGAAGTGATAACTATGGCTACACCTTC	CSVVDRGSDNYGYTF
TRBV28	-	-	TRBJ1-2	TGTGCCAGCAGTCCAAGACAGGCCGGAGGCTACACCTTC	CASSPRQAGGYTF
TRBV5-6	once	-	TRBJ2-5	TGTGCCAGCAGGAGCGGGCTTGAAGGGGAGGAGACCCAGTACTTC	CASRSGLEGEETQYF
TRBV19	-	-	TRBJ1-5	TGTGCCAGTAGTAAGGACAGCGTATATCAGCCCCAGCATTTT	CASSKDSVYQPQHF
TRBV19	once	-	TRBJ1-1	TGTGCCAGTAGTATCGATTGGTTGCGCACTGAAGCTTTCTTT	CASSIDWLRTEAFF
TRBV27	-	TRBD2	TRBJ2-2	TGTGCCAGCCGGGGGGGGGTTCACACCGGGGAGCTGTTTTTT	CASRGGVHTGELFF
TRBV27	-	-	TRBJ1-5	TGTGCCAGCAGTTTTGTCGGGGGTGATAGCAATCAGCCCCAGCATTTT	CASSFVGGDSNQPQHF
TRBV12-5	-	-	TRBJ1-5	TGTGCTAGTGGTTTGGTACTATCCCTGGCAGGGGACAATCAGCCCCAGCATTTT	CASGLVLSLAGDNQPQHF
TRBV6-2/TRBV6-3	-	-	TRBJ2-7	TGTGCCAGCAGTTCACAGTCAGGGGGGAGGTACGAGCAGTACTTC	CASSSQSGGRYEQYF
TRBV7-2	-	TRBD2	TRBJ2-7	TGTGCCAGCAGCTTAGGCACTAGCGGGACTTACTCCTACGAGCAGTACTTC	CASSLGTSGTYSYEQYF
TRBV2	-	TRBD2	TRBJ2-1	TGTGCCAGCAGAGCTACGAGCGGGAGTCTTAGATCCTACAATGAGCAGTTCTTC	CASRATSGSLRSYNEQFF